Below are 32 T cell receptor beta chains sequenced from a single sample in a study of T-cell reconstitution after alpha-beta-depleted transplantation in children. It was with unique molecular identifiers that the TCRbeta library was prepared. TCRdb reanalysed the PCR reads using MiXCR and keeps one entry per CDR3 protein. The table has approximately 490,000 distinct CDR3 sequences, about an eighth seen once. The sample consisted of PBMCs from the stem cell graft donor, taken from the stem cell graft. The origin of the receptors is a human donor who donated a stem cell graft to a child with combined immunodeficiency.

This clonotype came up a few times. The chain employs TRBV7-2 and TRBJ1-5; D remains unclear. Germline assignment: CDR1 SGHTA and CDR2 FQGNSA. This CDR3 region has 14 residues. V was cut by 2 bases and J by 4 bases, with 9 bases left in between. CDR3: CASSLMGINQPQHF. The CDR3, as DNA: TGTGCCAGCAGCTTAATGGGGATAAATCAGCCCCAGCATTTT.

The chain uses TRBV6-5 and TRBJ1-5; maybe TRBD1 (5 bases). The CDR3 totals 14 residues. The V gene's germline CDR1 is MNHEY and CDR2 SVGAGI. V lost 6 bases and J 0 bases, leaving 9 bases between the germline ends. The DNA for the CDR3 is TGTGCCAGCAGAGGGGTTTATAGCAATCAGCCCCAGCATTTT. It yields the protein CASRGVYSNQPQHF.

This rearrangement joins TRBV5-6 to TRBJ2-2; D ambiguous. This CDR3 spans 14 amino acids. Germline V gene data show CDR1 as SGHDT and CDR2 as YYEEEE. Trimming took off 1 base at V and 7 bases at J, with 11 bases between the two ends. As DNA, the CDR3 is TGTGCCAGCAGCTTGTCATTAGCCGTCGGGGAGCTGTTTTTT. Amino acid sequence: CASSLSLAVGELFF.

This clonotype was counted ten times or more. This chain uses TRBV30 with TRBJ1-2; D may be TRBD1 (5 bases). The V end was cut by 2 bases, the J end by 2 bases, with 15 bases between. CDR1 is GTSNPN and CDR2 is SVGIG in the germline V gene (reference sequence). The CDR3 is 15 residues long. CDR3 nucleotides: TGTGCCTGGAGTCCTCACAGGATACGCAACTATGGCTACACCTTC. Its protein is CAWSPHRIRNYGYTF.

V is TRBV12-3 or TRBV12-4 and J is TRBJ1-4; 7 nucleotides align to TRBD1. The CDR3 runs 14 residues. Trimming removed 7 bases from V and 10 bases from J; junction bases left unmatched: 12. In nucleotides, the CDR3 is TGTGCCAGCACCTGGGGGGGACAGTATGGAAAACTGTTTTTT. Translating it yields CASTWGGQYGKLFF.

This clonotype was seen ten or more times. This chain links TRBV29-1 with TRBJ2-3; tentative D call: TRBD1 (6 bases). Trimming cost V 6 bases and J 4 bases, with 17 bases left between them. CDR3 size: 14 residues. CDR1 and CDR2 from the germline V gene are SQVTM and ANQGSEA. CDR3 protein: CSVGKAGGPDTQYF. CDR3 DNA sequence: TGCAGCGTGGGGAAGGCTGGGGGCCCAGATACGCAGTATTTT.

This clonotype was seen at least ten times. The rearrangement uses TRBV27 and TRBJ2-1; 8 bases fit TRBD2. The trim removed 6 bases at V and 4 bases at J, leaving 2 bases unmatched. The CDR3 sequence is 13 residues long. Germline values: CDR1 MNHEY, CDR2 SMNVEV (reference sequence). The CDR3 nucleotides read TGTGCCAGCAGCCCGGGGGGGTACAATGAGCAGTTCTTC. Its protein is CASSPGGYNEQFF.

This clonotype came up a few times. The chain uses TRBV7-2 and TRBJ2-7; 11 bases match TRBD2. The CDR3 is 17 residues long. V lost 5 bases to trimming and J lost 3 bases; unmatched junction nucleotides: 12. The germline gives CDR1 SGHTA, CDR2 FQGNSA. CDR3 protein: CASSPTTGLAVLYEQYF. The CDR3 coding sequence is TGTGCCAGCAGCCCCACTACGGGACTAGCGGTTCTCTACGAGCAGTACTTC.

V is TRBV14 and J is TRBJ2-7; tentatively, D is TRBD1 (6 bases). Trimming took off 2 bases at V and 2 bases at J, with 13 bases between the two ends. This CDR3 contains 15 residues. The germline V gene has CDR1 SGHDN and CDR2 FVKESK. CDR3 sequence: CASSQRPNRAYEQYF. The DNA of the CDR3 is TGTGCCAGCAGCCAACGACCGAACAGGGCCTACGAGCAGTACTTC.

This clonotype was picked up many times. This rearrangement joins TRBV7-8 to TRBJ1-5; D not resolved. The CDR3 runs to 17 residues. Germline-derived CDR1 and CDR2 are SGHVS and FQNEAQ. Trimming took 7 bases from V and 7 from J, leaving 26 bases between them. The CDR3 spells CASTIDAYTARLQPQHF. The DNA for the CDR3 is TGTGCCAGCACGATTGATGCATACACCGCGAGGCTCCAGCCCCAGCATTTT.

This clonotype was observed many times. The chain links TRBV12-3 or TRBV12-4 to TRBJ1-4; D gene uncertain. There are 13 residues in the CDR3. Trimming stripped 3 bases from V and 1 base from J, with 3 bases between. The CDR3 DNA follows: TGTGCCAGCAGTTTTCTAACTAATGAAAAACTGTTTTTT. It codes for CASSFLTNEKLFF.

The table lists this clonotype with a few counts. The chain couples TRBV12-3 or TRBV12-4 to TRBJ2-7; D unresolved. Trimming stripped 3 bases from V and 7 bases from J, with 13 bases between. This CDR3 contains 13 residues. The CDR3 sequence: CASSLSLLQEQYF. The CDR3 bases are TGTGCCAGCAGTTTGTCTTTGCTCCAAGAGCAGTACTTC.

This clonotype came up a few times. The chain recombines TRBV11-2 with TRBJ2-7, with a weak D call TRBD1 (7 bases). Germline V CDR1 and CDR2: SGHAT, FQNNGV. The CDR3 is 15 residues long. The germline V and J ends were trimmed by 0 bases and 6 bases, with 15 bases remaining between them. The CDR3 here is CASSLDGRTGSEQYF. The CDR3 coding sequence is TGTGCCAGCAGCTTAGATGGGAGGACAGGAAGCGAGCAGTACTTC.

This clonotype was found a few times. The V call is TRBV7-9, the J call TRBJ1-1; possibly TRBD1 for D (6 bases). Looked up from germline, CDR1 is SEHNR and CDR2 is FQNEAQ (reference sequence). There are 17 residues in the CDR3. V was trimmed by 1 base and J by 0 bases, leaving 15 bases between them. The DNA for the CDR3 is TGTGCCAGCAGCTTAGGACAACGGACAGAACTGAACACTGAAGCTTTCTTT. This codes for CASSLGQRTELNTEAFF.

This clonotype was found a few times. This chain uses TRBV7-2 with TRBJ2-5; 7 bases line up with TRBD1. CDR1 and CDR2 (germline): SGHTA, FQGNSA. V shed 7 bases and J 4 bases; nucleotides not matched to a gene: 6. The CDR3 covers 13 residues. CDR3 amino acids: CASTRDSGETQYF. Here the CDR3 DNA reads TGTGCCAGCACCCGGGACAGCGGAGAGACCCAGTACTTC.

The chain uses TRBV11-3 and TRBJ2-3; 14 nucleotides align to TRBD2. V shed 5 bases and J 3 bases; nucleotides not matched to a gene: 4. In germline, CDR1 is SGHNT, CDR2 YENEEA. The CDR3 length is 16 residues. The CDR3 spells CASSQGTSGRTDTQYF. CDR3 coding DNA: TGTGCCAGCAGCCAAGGGACTAGCGGGAGAACAGATACGCAGTATTTT.

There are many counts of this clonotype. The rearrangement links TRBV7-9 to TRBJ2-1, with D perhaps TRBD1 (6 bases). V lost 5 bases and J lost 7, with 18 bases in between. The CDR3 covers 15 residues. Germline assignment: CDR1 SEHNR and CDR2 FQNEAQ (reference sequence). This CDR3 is CASSNHRDLVNEQFF. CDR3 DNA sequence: TGTGCCAGCAGCAATCACAGGGACCTCGTAAATGAGCAGTTCTTC.

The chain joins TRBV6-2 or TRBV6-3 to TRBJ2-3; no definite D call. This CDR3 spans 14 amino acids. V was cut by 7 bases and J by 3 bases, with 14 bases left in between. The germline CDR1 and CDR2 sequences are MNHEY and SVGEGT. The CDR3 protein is CASTNLTYTDTQYF. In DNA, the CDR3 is TGTGCCAGCACCAATCTGACTTATACAGATACGCAGTATTTT.

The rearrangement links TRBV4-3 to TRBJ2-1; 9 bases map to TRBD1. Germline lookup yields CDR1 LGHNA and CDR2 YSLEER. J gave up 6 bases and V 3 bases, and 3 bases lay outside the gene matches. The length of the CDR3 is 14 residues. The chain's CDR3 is CASSHGQGFNEQFF. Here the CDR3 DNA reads TGCGCCAGCAGCCATGGACAGGGGTTCAATGAGCAGTTCTTC.

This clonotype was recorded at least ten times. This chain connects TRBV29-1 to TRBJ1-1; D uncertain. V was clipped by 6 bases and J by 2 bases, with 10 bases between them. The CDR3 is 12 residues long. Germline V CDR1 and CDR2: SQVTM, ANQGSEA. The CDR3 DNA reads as TGCAGCGTCAACCCGGTCAACACTGAAGCTTTCTTT. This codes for CSVNPVNTEAFF. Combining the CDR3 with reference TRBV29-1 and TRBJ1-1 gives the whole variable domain SAVISQKPSRDICQRGTSLTIQCQVDSQVTMMFWYRQQPGQSLTLIATANQGSEATYESGFVIDKFPISRPNLTFSTLTVSNMSPEDSSIYLCSVNPVNTEAFFGQGTRLTVV.

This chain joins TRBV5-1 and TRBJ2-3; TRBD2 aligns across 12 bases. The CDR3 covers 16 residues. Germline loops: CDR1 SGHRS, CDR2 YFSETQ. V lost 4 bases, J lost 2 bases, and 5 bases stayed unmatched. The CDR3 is CASSRTSGASTDTQYF. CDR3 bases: TGCGCCAGCAGCAGGACTAGCGGGGCGTCCACAGATACGCAGTATTTT.

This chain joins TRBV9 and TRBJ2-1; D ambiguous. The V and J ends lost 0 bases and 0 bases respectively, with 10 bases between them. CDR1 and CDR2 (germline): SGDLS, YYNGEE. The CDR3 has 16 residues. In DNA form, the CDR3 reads TGTGCCAGCAGCGTAGCTACTGCGAGCTCCTACAATGAGCAGTTCTTC. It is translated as CASSVATASSYNEQFF.

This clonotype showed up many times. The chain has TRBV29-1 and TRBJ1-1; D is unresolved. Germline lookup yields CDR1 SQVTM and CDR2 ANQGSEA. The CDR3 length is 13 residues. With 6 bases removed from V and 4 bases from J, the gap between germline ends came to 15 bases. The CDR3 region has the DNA TGCAGCGTACGGGGATTGCTGAGCACTGAAGCTTTCTTT. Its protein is CSVRGLLSTEAFF. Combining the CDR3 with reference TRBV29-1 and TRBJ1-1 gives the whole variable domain SAVISQKPSRDICQRGTSLTIQCQVDSQVTMMFWYRQQPGQSLTLIATANQGSEATYESGFVIDKFPISRPNLTFSTLTVSNMSPEDSSIYLCSVRGLLSTEAFFGQGTRLTVV.

The CDR3 nucleotides read TGCGCCAGCAGCTTAATAGGGGGGCGTACAGATACGCAGTATTTT. Translated, it gives CASSLIGGRTDTQYF. V and J are TRBV5-1 and TRBJ2-3; D could derive from TRBD1 or TRBD2 (6 bases each). The V end lost 2 bases, the J end lost 3 bases, and 13 bases lay between the germline ends. This CDR3 has 15 residues. CDR1 and CDR2 (germline): SGHRS, YFSETQ.

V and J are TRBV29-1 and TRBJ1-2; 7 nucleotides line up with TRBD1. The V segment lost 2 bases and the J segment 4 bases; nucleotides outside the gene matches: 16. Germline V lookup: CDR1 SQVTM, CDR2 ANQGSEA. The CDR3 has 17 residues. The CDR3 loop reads CSVENKKGGQLIYGYTF. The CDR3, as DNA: TGCAGCGTTGAAAACAAAAAAGGGGGACAGCTAATCTATGGCTACACCTTC.

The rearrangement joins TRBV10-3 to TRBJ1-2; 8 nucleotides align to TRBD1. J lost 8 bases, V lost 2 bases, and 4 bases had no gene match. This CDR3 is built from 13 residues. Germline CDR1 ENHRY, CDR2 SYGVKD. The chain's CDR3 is CAISEPTGDGYTF. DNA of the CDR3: TGTGCCATCAGTGAGCCGACAGGGGACGGCTACACCTTC.

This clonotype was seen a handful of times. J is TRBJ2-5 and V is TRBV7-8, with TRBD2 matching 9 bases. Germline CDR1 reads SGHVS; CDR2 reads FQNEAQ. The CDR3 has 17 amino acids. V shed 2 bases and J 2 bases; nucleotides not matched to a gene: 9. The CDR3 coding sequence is TGTGCCAGCAGCTTACTGAGAGCTAGCGGGAAGCAAGAGACCCAGTACTTC. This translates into CASSLLRASGKQETQYF.

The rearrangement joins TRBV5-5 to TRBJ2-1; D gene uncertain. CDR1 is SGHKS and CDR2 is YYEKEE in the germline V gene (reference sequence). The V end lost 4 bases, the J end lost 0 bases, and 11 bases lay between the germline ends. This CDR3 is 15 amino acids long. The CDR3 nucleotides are TGTGCCAGCAGCCCCCCGTTGGGCTCCTACAATGAGCAGTTCTTC. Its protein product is CASSPPLGSYNEQFF.

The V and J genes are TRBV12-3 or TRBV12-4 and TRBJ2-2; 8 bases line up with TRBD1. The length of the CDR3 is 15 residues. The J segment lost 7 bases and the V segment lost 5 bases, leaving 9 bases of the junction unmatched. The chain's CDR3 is CASSRKTGDDGELFF. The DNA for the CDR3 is TGTGCCAGCAGTAGAAAGACAGGGGATGACGGGGAGCTGTTTTTT.

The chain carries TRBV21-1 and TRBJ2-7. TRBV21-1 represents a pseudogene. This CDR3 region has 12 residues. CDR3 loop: CASGLGKHEQYF. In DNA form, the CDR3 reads TGTGCCAGCGGGCTGGGTAAACACGAGCAGTACTTC.

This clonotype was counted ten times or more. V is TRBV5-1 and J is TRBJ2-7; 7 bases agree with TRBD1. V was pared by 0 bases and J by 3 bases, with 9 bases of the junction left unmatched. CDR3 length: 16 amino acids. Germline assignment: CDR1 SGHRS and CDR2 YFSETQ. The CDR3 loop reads CASSLAPPGQNYEQYF. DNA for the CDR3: TGCGCCAGCAGCTTGGCCCCCCCGGGACAGAACTACGAGCAGTACTTC.

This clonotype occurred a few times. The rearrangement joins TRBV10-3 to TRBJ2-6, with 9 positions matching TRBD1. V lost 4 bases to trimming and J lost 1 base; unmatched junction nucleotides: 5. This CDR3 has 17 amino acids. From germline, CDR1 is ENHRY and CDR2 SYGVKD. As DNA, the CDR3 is TGTGCCATCAGTGCCCCCGGGACAGGGTCTGGGGCCAACGTCCTGACTTTC. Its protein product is CAISAPGTGSGANVLTF.